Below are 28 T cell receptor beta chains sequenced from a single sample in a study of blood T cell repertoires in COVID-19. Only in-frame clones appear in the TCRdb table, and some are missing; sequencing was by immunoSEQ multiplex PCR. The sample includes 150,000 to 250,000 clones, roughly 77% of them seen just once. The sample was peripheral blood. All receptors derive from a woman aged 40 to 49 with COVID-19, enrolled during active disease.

The CDR3 spells CASRLGAGTRRMYF. In nucleotides, the CDR3 is TGTGCCAGCAGACTGGGAGCCGGGACTAGACGTATGTACTTC. This chain links TRBV5-6 with TRBJ2-4, with 8 bases matching TRBD2. The J segment lost 15 bases and the V segment lost 5 bases, leaving 16 bases of the junction unmatched. CDR1 SGHDT and CDR2 YYEEEE come from the germline V gene. This CDR3 has 14 residues.

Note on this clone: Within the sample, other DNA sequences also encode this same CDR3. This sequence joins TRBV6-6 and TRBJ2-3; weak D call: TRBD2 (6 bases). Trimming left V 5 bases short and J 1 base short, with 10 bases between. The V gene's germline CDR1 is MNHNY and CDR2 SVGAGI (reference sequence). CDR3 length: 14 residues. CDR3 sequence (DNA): TGTGCCAGCAGTCCCCGGAGGGGCACAGATACGCAGTATTTT. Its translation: CASSPRRGTDTQYF.

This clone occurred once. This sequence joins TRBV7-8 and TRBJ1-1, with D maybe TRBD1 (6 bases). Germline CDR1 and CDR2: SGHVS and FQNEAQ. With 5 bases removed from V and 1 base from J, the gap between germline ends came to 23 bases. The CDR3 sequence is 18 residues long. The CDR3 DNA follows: TGTGCCAGCAGCATAGGGCCCGGGACACCCGGCCGGAACACTGAAGCTTTCTTT. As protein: CASSIGPGTPGRNTEAFF.

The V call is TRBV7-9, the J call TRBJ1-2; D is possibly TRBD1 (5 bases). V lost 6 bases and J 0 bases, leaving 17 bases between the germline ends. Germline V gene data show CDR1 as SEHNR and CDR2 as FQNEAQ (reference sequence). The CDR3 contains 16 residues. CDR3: CASSPNVDTANYGYTF. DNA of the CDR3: TGTGCCAGCAGTCCAAACGTGGACACAGCTAACTATGGCTACACCTTC.

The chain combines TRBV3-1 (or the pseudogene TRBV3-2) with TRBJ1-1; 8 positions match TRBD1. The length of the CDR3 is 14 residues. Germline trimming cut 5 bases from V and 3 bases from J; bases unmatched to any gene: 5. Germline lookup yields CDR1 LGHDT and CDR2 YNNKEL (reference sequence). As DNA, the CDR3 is TGTGCCAGCAGCATTTCGACAGGGGACACTGAAGCTTTCTTT. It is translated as CASSISTGDTEAFF.

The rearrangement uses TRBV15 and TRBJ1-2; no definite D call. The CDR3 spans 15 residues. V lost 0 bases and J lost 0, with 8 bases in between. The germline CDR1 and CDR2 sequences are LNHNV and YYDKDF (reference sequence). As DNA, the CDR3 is TGTGCCACCAGCAGAGAAATATATCCTAACTATGGCTACACCTTC. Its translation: CATSREIYPNYGYTF. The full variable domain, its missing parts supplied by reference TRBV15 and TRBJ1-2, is DAMVIQNPRYQVTQFGKPVTLSCSQTLNHNVMYWYQQKSSQAPKLLFHYYDKDFNNEADTPDNFQSRRPNTSFCFLDIRSPGLGDTAMYLCATSREIYPNYGYTFGSGTRLTVV.

The CDR3 nucleotides are TGTGCCAGCAGTCACCAAAGCCCTGAAGCTTTCTTT. It encodes CASSHQSPEAFF. The chain joins TRBV7-9 to TRBJ1-1; D is ambiguous. Looked up from germline, CDR1 is SEHNR and CDR2 is FQNEAQ (reference sequence). Trimming stripped 6 bases from V and 6 bases from J, with 11 bases between. This CDR3 region has 12 residues.

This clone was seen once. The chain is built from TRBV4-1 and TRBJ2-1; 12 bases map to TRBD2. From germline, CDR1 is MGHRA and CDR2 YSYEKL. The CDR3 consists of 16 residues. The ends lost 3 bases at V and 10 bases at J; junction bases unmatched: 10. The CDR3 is CASSQPASGRAREQFF. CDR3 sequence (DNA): TGCGCCAGCAGCCAGCCCGCTAGCGGGAGGGCTAGGGAGCAGTTCTTC.

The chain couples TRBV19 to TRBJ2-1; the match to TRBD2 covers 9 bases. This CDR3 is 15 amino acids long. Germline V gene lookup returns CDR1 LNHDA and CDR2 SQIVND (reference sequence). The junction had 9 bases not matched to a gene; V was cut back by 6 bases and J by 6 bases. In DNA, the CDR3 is TGTGCCAGTAGCACACGCGGGGGGGCCTTCAATGAGCAGTTCTTC. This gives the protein CASSTRGGAFNEQFF.

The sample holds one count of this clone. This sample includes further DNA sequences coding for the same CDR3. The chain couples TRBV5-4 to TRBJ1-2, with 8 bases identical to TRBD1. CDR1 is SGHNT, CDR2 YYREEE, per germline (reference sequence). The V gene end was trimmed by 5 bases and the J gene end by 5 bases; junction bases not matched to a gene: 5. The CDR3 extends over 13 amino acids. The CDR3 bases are TGTGCCAGCAGTTCTACAGGGGGGTATGGCTACACCTTC. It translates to CASSSTGGYGYTF.

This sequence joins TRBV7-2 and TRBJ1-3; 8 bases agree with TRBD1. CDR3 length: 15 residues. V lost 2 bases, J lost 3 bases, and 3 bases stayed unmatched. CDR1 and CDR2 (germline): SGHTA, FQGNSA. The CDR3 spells CASSLQGALGNTIYF. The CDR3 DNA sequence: TGTGCCAGCAGCTTACAGGGGGCGCTTGGAAACACCATATATTTT. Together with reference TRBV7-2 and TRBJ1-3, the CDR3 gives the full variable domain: GAGVSQSPSNKVTEKGKDVELRCDPISGHTALYWYRQSLGQGLEFLIYFQGNSAPDKSGLPSDRFSAERTGGSVSTLTIQRTQQEDSAVYLCASSLQGALGNTIYFGEGSWLTVV.

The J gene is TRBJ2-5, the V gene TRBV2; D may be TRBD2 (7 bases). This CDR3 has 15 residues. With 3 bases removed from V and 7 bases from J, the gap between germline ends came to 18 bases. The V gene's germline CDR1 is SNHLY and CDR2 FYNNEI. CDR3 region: CASSDEGGALGTQYF. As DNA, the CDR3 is TGTGCCAGCAGTGATGAAGGGGGGGCCCTCGGGACCCAGTACTTC.

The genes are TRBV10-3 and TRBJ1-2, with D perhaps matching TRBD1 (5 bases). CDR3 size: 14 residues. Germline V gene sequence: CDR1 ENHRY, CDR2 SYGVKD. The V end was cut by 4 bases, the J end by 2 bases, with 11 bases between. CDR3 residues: CAISGQGLNYGYTF. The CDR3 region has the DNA TGTGCCATCAGTGGGCAGGGTCTGAACTATGGCTACACCTTC.

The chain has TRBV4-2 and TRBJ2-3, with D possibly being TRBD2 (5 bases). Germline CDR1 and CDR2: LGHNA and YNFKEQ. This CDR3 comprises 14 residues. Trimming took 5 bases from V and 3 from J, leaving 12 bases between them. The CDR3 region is CASSNSVGTDTQYF. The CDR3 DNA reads TGTGCCAGCAGCAATAGCGTAGGGACAGATACGCAGTATTTT.

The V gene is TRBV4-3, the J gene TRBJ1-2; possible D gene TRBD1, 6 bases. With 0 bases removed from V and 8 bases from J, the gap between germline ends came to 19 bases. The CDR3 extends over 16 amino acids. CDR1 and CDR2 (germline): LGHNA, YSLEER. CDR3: CASSQDRVGGEGGYTF. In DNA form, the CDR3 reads TGCGCCAGCAGCCAAGATCGGGTAGGGGGGGAAGGCGGCTACACCTTC.

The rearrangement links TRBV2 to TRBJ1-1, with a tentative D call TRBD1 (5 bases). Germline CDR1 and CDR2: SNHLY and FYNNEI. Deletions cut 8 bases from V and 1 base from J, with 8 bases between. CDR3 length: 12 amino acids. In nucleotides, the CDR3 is TGTGCCAGCGGGGCGGAGAACACTGAAGCTTTCTTT. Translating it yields CASGAENTEAFF. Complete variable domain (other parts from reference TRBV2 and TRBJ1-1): EPEVTQTPSHQVTQMGQEVILRCVPISNHLYFYWYRQILGQKVEFLVSFYNNEISEKSEIFDDQFSVERPDGSNFTLKIRSTKLEDSAMYFCASGAENTEAFFGQGTRLTVV.

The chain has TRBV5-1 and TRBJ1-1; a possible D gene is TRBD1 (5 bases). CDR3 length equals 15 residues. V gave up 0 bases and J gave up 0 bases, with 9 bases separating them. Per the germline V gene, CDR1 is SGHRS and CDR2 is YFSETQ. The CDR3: CASSLGQTMNTEAFF. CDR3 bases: TGCGCCAGCAGCTTGGGACAGACCATGAACACTGAAGCTTTCTTT.

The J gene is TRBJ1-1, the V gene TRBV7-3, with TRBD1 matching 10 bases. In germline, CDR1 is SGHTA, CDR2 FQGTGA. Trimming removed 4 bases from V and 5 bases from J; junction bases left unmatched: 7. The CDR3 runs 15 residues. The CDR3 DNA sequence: TGTGCCAGCAGCTCGACAGGGGGCGCGGGGACTGAAGCTTTCTTT. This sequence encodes CASSSTGGAGTEAFF. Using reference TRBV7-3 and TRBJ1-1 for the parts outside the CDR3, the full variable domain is GAGVSQTPSNKVTEKGKYVELRCDPISGHTALYWYRQSLGQGPEFLIYFQGTGAADDSGLPNDRFFAVRPEGSVSTLKIQRTERGDSAVYLCASSSTGGAGTEAFFGQGTRLTVV.

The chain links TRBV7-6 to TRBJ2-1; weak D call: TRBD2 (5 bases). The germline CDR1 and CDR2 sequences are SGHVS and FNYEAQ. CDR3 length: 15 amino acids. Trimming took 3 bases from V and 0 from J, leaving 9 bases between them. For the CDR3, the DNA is TGTGCCAGCAGCTTTTCTAGCAACTCCTACAATGAGCAGTTCTTC. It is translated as CASSFSSNSYNEQFF.

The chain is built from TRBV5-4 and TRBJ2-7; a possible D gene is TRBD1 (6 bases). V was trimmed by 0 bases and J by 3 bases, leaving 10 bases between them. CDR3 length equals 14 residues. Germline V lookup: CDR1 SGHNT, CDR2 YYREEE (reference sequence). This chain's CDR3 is CASSLVDSHYEQYF. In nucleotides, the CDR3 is TGTGCCAGCAGCTTGGTGGACAGCCACTACGAGCAGTACTTC.

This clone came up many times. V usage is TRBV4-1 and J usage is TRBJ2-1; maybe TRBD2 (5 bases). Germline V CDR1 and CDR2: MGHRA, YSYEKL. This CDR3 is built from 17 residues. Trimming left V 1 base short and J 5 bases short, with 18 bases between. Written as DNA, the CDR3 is TGCGCCAGCAGCCAAGCGACTACCTATGATCCCCACAATGAGCAGTTCTTC. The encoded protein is CASSQATTYDPHNEQFF.

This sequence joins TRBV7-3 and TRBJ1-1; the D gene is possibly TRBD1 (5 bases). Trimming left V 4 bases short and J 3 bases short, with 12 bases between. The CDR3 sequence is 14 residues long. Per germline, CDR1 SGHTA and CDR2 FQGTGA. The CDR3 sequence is CASSSYRRDTEAFF. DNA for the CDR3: TGTGCCAGCAGCTCCTACAGGAGGGACACTGAAGCTTTCTTT.

The CDR3 nucleotides read TGTGCCAGCAGCTTGATACAGGACTATGGCTACACCTTC. Amino acid sequence: CASSLIQDYGYTF. The rearrangement uses TRBV5-8 and TRBJ1-2; TRBD1 might be the D (5 bases). CDR1 SGHTS and CDR2 YDEGEE come from the germline V gene. Trimming pared 1 base from V and 3 bases from J, leaving 7 bases between. This CDR3 spans 13 amino acids.

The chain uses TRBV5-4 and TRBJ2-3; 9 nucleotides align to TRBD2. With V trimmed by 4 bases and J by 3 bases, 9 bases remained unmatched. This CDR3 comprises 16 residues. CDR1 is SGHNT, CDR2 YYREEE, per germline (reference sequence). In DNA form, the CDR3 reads TGTGCCAGCAGCCCCCTCGGGCGGGGGGGTACAGATACGCAGTATTTT. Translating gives CASSPLGRGGTDTQYF.

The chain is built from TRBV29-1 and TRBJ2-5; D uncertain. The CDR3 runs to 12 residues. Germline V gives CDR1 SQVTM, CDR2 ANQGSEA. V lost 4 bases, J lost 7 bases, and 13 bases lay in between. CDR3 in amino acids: CSVATDLGTQYF. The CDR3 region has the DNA TGCAGCGTTGCCACCGACTTAGGGACCCAGTACTTC.

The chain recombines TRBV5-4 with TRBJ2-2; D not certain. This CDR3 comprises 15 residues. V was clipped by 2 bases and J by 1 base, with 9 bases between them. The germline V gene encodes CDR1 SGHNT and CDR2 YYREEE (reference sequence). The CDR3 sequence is CASSLGSGNTGELFF. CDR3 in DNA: TGTGCCAGCAGCTTAGGTTCAGGGAACACCGGGGAGCTGTTTTTT.

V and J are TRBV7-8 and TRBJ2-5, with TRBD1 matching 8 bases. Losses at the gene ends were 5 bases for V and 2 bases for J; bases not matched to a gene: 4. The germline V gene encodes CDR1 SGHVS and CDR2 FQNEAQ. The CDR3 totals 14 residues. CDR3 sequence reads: CASSRTGTQETQYF. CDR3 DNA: TGTGCCAGCAGCAGGACAGGGACACAAGAGACCCAGTACTTC.

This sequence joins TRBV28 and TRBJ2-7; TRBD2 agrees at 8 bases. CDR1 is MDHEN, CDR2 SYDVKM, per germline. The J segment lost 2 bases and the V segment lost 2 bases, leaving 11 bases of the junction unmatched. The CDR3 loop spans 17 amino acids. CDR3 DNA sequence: TGTGCCAGCAGTTTAAGGGGAGCGGGGGCACGAGCCTACGAGCAGTACTTC. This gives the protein CASSLRGAGARAYEQYF.